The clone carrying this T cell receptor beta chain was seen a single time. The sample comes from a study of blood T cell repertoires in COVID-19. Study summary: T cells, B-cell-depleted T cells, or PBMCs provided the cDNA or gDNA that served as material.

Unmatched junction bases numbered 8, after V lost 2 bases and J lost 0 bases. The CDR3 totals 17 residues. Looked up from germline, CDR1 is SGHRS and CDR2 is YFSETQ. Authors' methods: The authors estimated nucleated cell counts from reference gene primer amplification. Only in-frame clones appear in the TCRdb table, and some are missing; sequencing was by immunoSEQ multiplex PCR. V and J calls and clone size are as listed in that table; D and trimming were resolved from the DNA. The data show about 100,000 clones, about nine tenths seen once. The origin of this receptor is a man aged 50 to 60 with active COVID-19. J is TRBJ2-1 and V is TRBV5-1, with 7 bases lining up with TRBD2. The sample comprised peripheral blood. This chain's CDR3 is CASSLGDYLVSYNEQFF. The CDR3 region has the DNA TGCGCCAGCAGCTTAGGGGACTACTTAGTCTCCTACAATGAGCAGTTCTTC.